The entry below describes one T cell receptor beta chain. The record originates from a study of blood T cell repertoires in COVID-19. At the level of the study: Spain, Italy and the United States supplied samples that represented acute and convalescent COVID-19.

The table came from immunoSEQ multiplex PCR; TCRdb's copy has only in-frame clones and leaves some out. The sample lists some 240,000 clones, around 86% occurring once. V gave up 6 bases and J gave up 6 bases; unmatched junction bases: 10. Germline V gives CDR1 MNHEY, CDR2 SMNVEV (reference sequence). The CDR3 has 15 residues. Participant age was roughly 18 to 95 years, and participants resided in fewer than 25 US areas. Sequencing was done on a sample of PBMCs or T cells enriched from blood (not recorded which). The J gene is TRBJ1-2, the V gene TRBV27, with TRBD1 matching 10 bases. This receptor was identified in a woman in her thirties or forties with acute COVID-19. The DNA for the CDR3 is TGTGCCAGCAGCCACCGGGACAGGGGAAAACATGGCTACACCTTC. It codes for CASSHRDRGKHGYTF.